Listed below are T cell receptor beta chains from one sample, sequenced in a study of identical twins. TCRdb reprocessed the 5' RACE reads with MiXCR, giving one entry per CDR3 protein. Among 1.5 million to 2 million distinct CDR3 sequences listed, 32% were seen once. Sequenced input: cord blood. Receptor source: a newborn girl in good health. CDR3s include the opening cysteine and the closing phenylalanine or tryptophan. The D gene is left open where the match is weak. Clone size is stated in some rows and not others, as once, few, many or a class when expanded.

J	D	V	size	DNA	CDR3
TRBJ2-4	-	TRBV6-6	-	TGTGCCACGGGCTCATTGGCCAAAAACATTCAGTACTTC	CATGSLAKNIQYF
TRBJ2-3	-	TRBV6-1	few	TGTGCCAGCAGTGCACATAGCACAGATACGCAGTATTTT	CASSAHSTDTQYF
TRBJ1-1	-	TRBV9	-	TGTGCCAGCAGCGCCAGGACAACTGAAGCTTTCTTT	CASSARTTEAFF
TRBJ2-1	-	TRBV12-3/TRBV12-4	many	TGTGCCAGCAGGGAGGGCCAATACAATGAGCAGTTCTTC	CASREGQYNEQFF
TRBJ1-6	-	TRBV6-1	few	TGTGCCAGCAAACCGGCAGGGTTGAATTCACCCCTCCACTTT	CASKPAGLNSPLHF
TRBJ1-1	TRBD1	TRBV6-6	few	TGTGCCAGCAGTTACTCGGCAGGGGGCGCCACTGAAGCTTTCTTT	CASSYSAGGATEAFF
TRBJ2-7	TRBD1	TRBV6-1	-	TGTGCCAGCAGTGACGGTTTAACAGGGGGATACGAGCAGTACTTC	CASSDGLTGGYEQYF
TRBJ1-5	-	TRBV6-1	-	TGTGCCAGCAGTGAAACGGGGGGTACACAGCCCCAGCATTTT	CASSETGGTQPQHF
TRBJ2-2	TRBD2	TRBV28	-	TGTGCCCGCAGGACATTCCCAACCTGGGGGGGAACCGGGGAGCTGTTTTTT	CARRTFPTWGGTGELFF
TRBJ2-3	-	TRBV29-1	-	TGCAGCGTTGTGAAAGGGGCTCCTAGCACAGATACGCAGTATTTT	CSVVKGAPSTDTQYF
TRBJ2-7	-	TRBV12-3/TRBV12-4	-	TGTGCCAGCGCCACCGCCTACGAGCAGTACTTC	CASATAYEQYF
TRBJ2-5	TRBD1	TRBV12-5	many	TGTGCTAGTGCTCCAGGGGACAGACACCAAGAGACCCAGTACTTC	CASAPGDRHQETQYF